The 31 T cell receptor beta chains in this list originate from one sample, sequenced in a study of Ad26.COV2.S vaccination and SARS-CoV-2 variants. Measured with immunoSEQ multiplex PCR; TCRdb has only the in-frame clones, and not every one. This table has about 250,000 clones, approximately 89% appearing once. Treatment noted: roughly 18 received Ad26.COV2.S at low or high dose, single or two shots; 5 received placebo; per-sample allocation not given. Vaccine and placebo recipients were sampled on day 63 after the first injection. The source material was peripheral blood, sampled in a trial of Ad26.COV2.S vaccine versus placebo. The receptors originated from a person between 18 and 65 years old who received the Ad26.COV2.S COVID-19 vaccine or a placebo.

This clone was recorded only once. The genes are TRBV7-2 and TRBJ1-1; D gene uncertain. The ends were cut back, 1 base at V and 1 base at J, with 4 bases in the middle. Looked up from germline, CDR1 is SGHTA and CDR2 is FQGNSA. The CDR3 contains 13 residues. For the CDR3, the DNA is TGTGCCAGCAGCTTAGAGAGGAACACTGAAGCTTTCTTT. Its protein product is CASSLERNTEAFF. Full variable domain (remainder filled in from reference TRBV7-2 and TRBJ1-1): GAGVSQSPSNKVTEKGKDVELRCDPISGHTALYWYRQSLGQGLEFLIYFQGNSAPDKSGLPSDRFSAERTGGSVSTLTIQRTQQEDSAVYLCASSLERNTEAFFGQGTRLTVV.

The rearrangement uses TRBV29-1 and TRBJ1-5, with a tentative D call TRBD1 (5 bases). The germline V gene encodes CDR1 SQVTM and CDR2 ANQGSEA. This CDR3 region has 12 residues. Trimming left V 4 bases short and J 4 bases short, with 8 bases between. CDR3 nucleotide sequence: TGCAGCGTTGGAGGGGTGAATCAGCCCCAGCATTTT. Protein sequence: CSVGGVNQPQHF.

J is TRBJ2-1 and V is TRBV11-2; 8 bases are a match to TRBD2. V lost 4 bases and J lost 5; bases outside the gene matches: 7. Germline CDR1 and CDR2: SGHAT and FQNNGV. This CDR3 is 15 amino acids long. The CDR3 DNA reads TGTGCCAGCAGCTCGACTGGACTAGCTAACAATGAGCAGTTCTTC. Translation: CASSSTGLANNEQFF.

This chain uses TRBV24-1 with TRBJ2-5; 8 bases are shared with TRBD1. Germline CDR1 reads KGHDR; CDR2 reads SFDVKD. This CDR3 region has 14 residues. V lost 3 bases, J lost 3 bases, and 2 bases stayed unmatched. The CDR3 bases are TGTGCCACCAGTGATGCGGGACAGGAAGAGACCCAGTACTTC. Translated: CATSDAGQEETQYF.

This chain uses TRBV11-3 with TRBJ2-3; D gene uncertain. Germline V gene lookup returns CDR1 SGHNT and CDR2 YENEEA. The CDR3 is 14 residues long. Trimming shortened V by 3 bases and J by 2 bases, and 9 bases separated the two germline ends. CDR3: CASSLLPTTDTQYF. CDR3 bases: TGTGCCAGCAGCTTGTTGCCAACCACAGATACGCAGTATTTT.

The rearrangement joins TRBV12-3 or TRBV12-4 to TRBJ2-1; a possible D gene is TRBD1 (6 bases). Trimming took off 4 bases at V and 6 bases at J, with 10 bases between the two ends. CDR3 length: 13 residues. Written as DNA, the CDR3 is TGTGCCAGCAGTTCCGCAGGGGTCAATGAGCAGTTCTTC. Amino acids: CASSSAGVNEQFF.

The CDR3 sequence is CASSPLDDHVYGYTF. The CDR3 nucleotides read TGTGCCAGCTCACCGTTGGACGATCACGTTTATGGCTACACCTTC. This chain connects TRBV18 to TRBJ1-2, with unresolved D. The CDR3 is made up of 15 amino acids. Germline V CDR1 and CDR2: KGHSH, LQKENI. The germline V and J ends were trimmed by 3 bases and 5 bases, with 16 bases remaining between them.

V and J are TRBV7-6 and TRBJ2-7; D not certain. CDR3 size: 13 residues. V was clipped by 6 bases and J by 1 base, with 10 bases between them. Germline V gives CDR1 SGHVS, CDR2 FNYEAQ. This CDR3 reads CASSWRQSYEQYF. As DNA, the CDR3 is TGTGCCAGCAGTTGGCGACAATCCTACGAGCAGTACTTC.

The rearrangement joins TRBV10-1 to TRBJ2-7; 14 nucleotides agree with TRBD2. Germline assignment: CDR1 WNHNN and CDR2 SYGVQD (reference sequence). This CDR3 has 17 amino acids. The ends lost 4 bases at V and 1 base at J; junction bases unmatched: 6. CDR3 loop: CASSGGTSGSLSYEQYF. Written as DNA, the CDR3 is TGCGCCAGCAGTGGAGGGACTAGCGGGAGTCTATCCTACGAGCAGTACTTC.

The gene calls are TRBV5-4 and TRBJ2-1; the match to TRBD2 covers 9 bases. This CDR3 has 15 residues. Germline V lookup: CDR1 SGHNT, CDR2 YYREEE (reference sequence). V dropped 4 bases and J dropped 1; count of bases not matched to a gene: 3. CDR3 coding DNA: TGTGCCAGCAGCGCTCTAGCGGGGTCCTACAATGAGCAGTTCTTC. Its translation is CASSALAGSYNEQFF.

The chain is built from TRBV2 and TRBJ2-1; 11 bases match TRBD2. This CDR3 region has 15 residues. V lost 6 bases to trimming and J lost 2 bases; unmatched junction nucleotides: 3. The germline V gene encodes CDR1 SNHLY and CDR2 FYNNEI. The CDR3 loop reads CASRGGLAAYNEQFF. CDR3 nucleotide sequence: TGTGCCAGCAGGGGGGGACTAGCGGCCTACAATGAGCAGTTCTTC.

This clone came up once. This chain links TRBV28 with TRBJ2-2; D is undetermined. CDR3 length: 11 amino acids. Trimming left V 8 bases short and J 8 bases short, with 9 bases between. The germline CDR1 and CDR2 sequences are MDHEN and SYDVKM. The CDR3 DNA reads as TGTGCCAGCGGTCCTCTTGGGGAGCTGTTTTTT. Protein: CASGPLGELFF.

This sequence joins TRBV12-3 or TRBV12-4 and TRBJ1-2; possible D gene TRBD1, 6 bases. V dropped 6 bases and J dropped 8 bases, with 13 bases sitting between them. The CDR3 is 12 amino acids. In nucleotides, the CDR3 is TGTGCCAGCAGCTCACAGGGTACGGGCTACACCTTC. Its translation: CASSSQGTGYTF.

On this clone: At the DNA level, this CDR3 is encoded by other sequences in the same sample as well. V and J are TRBV7-2 and TRBJ2-3; 12 bases are a match to TRBD2. V dropped 5 bases and J dropped 6; count of bases not matched to a gene: 3. Per the germline V gene, CDR1 is SGHTA and CDR2 is FQGNSA. The CDR3 has 14 amino acids. The CDR3 nucleotides are TGTGCCAGCAGCCTTGGACTAGCGGGGGATACGCAGTATTTT. Amino acids: CASSLGLAGDTQYF.

V is TRBV27 and J is TRBJ2-3; no reliable D call. Germline loops: CDR1 MNHEY, CDR2 SMNVEV (reference sequence). The CDR3 runs 13 residues. V was shortened by 6 bases and J by 3 bases, with 10 bases between the two germline ends. This chain's CDR3 is CASRVQSTDTQYF. The CDR3, as DNA: TGTGCCAGCAGGGTACAATCGACAGATACGCAGTATTTT.

J is TRBJ2-1 and V is TRBV4-1; TRBD2 agrees at 9 bases. The ends lost 7 bases at V and 4 bases at J; junction bases unmatched: 14. This CDR3 is built from 17 residues. Germline CDR1 MGHRA, CDR2 YSYEKL. The CDR3 sequence: CASTQSHSGRDYNEQFF. The CDR3 nucleotides are TGCGCCAGCACTCAGAGCCATAGCGGGAGAGATTACAATGAGCAGTTCTTC.

J is TRBJ1-6 and V is TRBV4-1; 8 bases match TRBD1. Germline V gene sequence: CDR1 MGHRA, CDR2 YSYEKL. The CDR3 has 17 amino acids. The V and J ends lost 4 bases and 0 bases, in that order; junction bases with no gene match: 5. The CDR3 loop is CASSLRTGSSYNSPLHF. CDR3 DNA: TGCGCCAGCAGCCTGCGGACAGGGAGCTCCTATAATTCACCCCTCCACTTT.

Here the CDR3 reads CASSRDSGLNEKLFF. In DNA form, the CDR3 reads TGTGCCAGCAGTCGCGACAGCGGACTTAATGAAAAACTGTTTTTT. The chain employs TRBV7-9 and TRBJ1-4, with a weak D call TRBD1 (5 bases). The CDR3 extends over 15 amino acids. Trimming cost V 6 bases and J 4 bases, with 15 bases left between them. Germline V gene lookup returns CDR1 SEHNR and CDR2 FQNEAQ (reference sequence).

Details on this clone: The same CDR3 also results from other DNA sequences found in this sample. The chain uses TRBV5-4 and TRBJ2-1; no firm D call. The CDR3 covers 15 residues. Germline V gives CDR1 SGHNT, CDR2 YYREEE (reference sequence). Trimming shortened V by 2 bases and J by 2 bases, and 11 bases separated the two germline ends. For the CDR3, the DNA is TGTGCCAGCAGCTTTGACACGACCCCCTACAATGAGCAGTTCTTC. This gives the protein CASSFDTTPYNEQFF.

The rearrangement links TRBV7-9 to TRBJ2-5, with 10 bases lining up with TRBD2. Germline V gene lookup returns CDR1 SEHNR and CDR2 FQNEAQ (reference sequence). This CDR3 contains 13 residues. V shed 11 bases, J shed 3 bases, and the junction held 6 bases outside the gene matches. The CDR3 DNA reads as TGTGCCGGTTTAGCGGGGGGTGAAGAGACCCAGTACTTC. It is translated as CAGLAGGEETQYF.

This chain connects TRBV6-4 to TRBJ1-4; D is perhaps TRBD1 (5 bases). Germline CDR1 MRHNA, CDR2 SNTAGT. Trimming took 2 bases from V and 7 from J, leaving 29 bases between them. This CDR3 is built from 20 residues. CDR3 residues: CASSDPRVSGKKGNGEKLFF. Written as DNA, the CDR3 is TGTGCCAGCAGTGACCCTAGAGTATCAGGGAAAAAGGGGAATGGTGAAAAACTGTTTTTT.

The V and J genes are TRBV10-2 and TRBJ1-2; 8 positions agree with TRBD1. Germline V CDR1 and CDR2: WSHSY, SAAADI. The CDR3 has 14 residues. Trimming removed 3 bases from V and 5 bases from J; junction bases left unmatched: 5. DNA for the CDR3: TGCGCCAGCAGTGACCTGACAGGGGATTATGGCTACACCTTC. Protein sequence: CASSDLTGDYGYTF.

Details on this clone: One end of the junction is discordant with germline, which a read error may explain. The chain recombines TRBV13 with TRBJ2-1, with D maybe TRBD1 (6 bases). From germline, CDR1 is PRHDT and CDR2 FYEKMQ (reference sequence). This CDR3 is 16 amino acids long. Written as DNA, the CDR3 is TGTGCCAGCAGGACGAGGGGGTTTAGCTCCGACAATGAGCAGTTCTTC. This translates into CASRTRGFSSDNEQFF.

This clone was counted a few times. The chain couples TRBV6-6 to TRBJ2-7; D may be TRBD2 (6 bases). This CDR3 region has 15 residues. Trimming stripped 5 bases from V and 6 bases from J, with 20 bases between. Per germline, CDR1 MNHNY and CDR2 SVGAGI (reference sequence). CDR3 protein: CASSPTGREQGEQYF. The CDR3 bases are TGTGCCAGCAGTCCCACGGGACGGGAGCAAGGCGAGCAGTACTTC.

The genes are TRBV27 and TRBJ2-3; the D gene is possibly TRBD1 (5 bases). The CDR3 extends over 15 amino acids. The germline CDR1 and CDR2 sequences are MNHEY and SMNVEV (reference sequence). V lost 6 bases and J 0 bases, leaving 13 bases between the germline ends. CDR3 bases: TGTGCCAGCAGCTTTGACAGTTCTAGCACAGATACGCAGTATTTT. This gives the protein CASSFDSSSTDTQYF.

The chain has TRBV5-5 and TRBJ2-1; TRBD2 matches at 8 bases. The CDR3 runs to 15 residues. Per the germline V gene, CDR1 is SGHKS and CDR2 is YYEKEE (reference sequence). The V and J ends lost 0 bases and 5 bases, in that order; junction bases with no gene match: 4. This CDR3 reads CASSLEASGHNEQFF. In DNA form, the CDR3 reads TGTGCCAGCAGCTTGGAGGCTAGCGGGCACAATGAGCAGTTCTTC.

The rearrangement uses TRBV6-5 and TRBJ2-1; 12 bases match TRBD2. Germline loops: CDR1 MNHEY, CDR2 SVGAGI. The CDR3 spans 15 residues. The V gene end was trimmed by 6 bases and the J gene end by 2 bases; junction bases not matched to a gene: 2. The CDR3 region is CASSTSGGTYNEQFF. CDR3 nucleotide sequence: TGTGCCAGCAGCACTAGCGGGGGGACCTACAATGAGCAGTTCTTC.

The V call is TRBV28, the J call TRBJ2-5, with TRBD1 matching over 11 bases. This CDR3 has 13 amino acids. With V trimmed by 8 bases and J by 5 bases, 4 bases remained unmatched. Per germline, CDR1 MDHEN and CDR2 SYDVKM. The CDR3 spells CASGQGAEETQYF. The CDR3 DNA reads as TGTGCCAGCGGACAGGGGGCTGAGGAGACCCAGTACTTC.

V usage is TRBV4-3 and J usage is TRBJ1-6, with D uncertain. V lost 1 base and J 5 bases, leaving 9 bases between the germline ends. The CDR3 has 15 amino acids. Germline-derived CDR1 and CDR2 are LGHNA and YSLEER. In nucleotides, the CDR3 is TGCGCCAGCAGCCAAGGGGGTAGGGATAATTCACCCCTCCACTTT. Translation: CASSQGGRDNSPLHF.

This clone was seen at least ten times. The chain carries TRBV30 and TRBJ1-2; no firm D call. The V and J ends lost 2 bases and 4 bases respectively, with 5 bases between them. The CDR3 has 11 residues. Germline V lookup: CDR1 GTSNPN, CDR2 SVGIG (reference sequence). CDR3 coding DNA: TGTGCCTGGAGTTGGTCCTATGGCTACACCTTC. Translation gives CAWSWSYGYTF. Full variable domain (outside the CDR3, taken from reference TRBV30 and TRBJ1-2): SQTIHQWPATLVQPVGSPLSLECTVEGTSNPNLYWYRQAAGRGLQLLFYSVGIGQISSEVPQNLSASRPQDRQFILSSKKLLLSDSGFYLCAWSWSYGYTFGSGTRLTVV.

The V and J genes are TRBV19 and TRBJ2-1; 10 bases are a match to TRBD1. Trimming took 6 bases from V and 5 from J; bases not matched to a gene: 4. Germline CDR1 LNHDA, CDR2 SQIVND (reference sequence). The CDR3 covers 14 residues. DNA of the CDR3: TGTGCCAGTAGCGACAGGGGGCAGGACAATGAGCAGTTCTTC. Amino acids: CASSDRGQDNEQFF.